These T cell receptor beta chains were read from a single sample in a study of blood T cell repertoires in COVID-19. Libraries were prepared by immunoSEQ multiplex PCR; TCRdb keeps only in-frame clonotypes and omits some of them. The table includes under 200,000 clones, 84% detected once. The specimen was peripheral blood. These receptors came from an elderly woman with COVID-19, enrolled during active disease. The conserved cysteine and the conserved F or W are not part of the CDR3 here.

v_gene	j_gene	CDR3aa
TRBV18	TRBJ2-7	ASSPLGQSSYEQY
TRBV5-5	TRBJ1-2	ASSLAHSGTGRGYT
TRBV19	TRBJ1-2	ASSRVGGVAGVSYGYT
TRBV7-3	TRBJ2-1	ASSFTGGSYNEQF
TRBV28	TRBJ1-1	ASSSTGKEAF
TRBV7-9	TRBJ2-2	ASPIAGGANTGELF
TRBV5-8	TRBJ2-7	ASSFRGDSYEQY
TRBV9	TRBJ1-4	ASSPAAATNEKLF
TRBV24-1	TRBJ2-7	ATSDSGQGREQY
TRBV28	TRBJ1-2	ASTSSGGWGYGYT
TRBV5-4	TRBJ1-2	ASSHGSGQHYGYT
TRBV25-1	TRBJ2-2	ASSEYGQYTGELF
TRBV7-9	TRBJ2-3	ASSPRTGGGGTDTQY
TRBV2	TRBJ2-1	ASSEGPEQF
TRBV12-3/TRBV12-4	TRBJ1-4	ASSHYHNEKLF
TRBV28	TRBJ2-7	ASSSGSYEQY
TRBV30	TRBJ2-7	AWSDRTGLEQY
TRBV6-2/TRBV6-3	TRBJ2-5	ASSYSLTGQETQY
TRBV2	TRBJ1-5	ASSGQGHSHQPQH
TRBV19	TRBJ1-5	ASSFPLAGYSNQPQH